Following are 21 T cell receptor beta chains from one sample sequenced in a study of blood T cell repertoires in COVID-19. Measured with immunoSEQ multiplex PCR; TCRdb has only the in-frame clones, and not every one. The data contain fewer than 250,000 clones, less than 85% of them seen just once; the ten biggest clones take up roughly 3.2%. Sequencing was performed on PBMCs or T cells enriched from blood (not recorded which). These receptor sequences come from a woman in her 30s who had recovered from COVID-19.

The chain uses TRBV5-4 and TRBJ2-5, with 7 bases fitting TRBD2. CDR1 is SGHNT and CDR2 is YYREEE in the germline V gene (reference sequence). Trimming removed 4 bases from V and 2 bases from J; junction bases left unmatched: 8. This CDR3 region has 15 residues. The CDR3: CASSQPSGSQETQYF. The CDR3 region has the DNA TGTGCCAGCAGCCAACCTAGCGGATCACAAGAGACCCAGTACTTC.

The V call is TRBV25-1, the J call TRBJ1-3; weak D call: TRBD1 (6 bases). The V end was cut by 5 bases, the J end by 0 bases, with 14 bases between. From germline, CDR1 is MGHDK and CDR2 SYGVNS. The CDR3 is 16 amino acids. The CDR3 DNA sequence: TGTGCCAGCAGTCTACAGGGAGGGTCCTCTGGAAACACCATATATTTT. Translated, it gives CASSLQGGSSGNTIYF.

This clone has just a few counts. CDR3 residues: CASSGTSSYEQYV. The CDR3 DNA sequence: TGTGCCAGCTCAGGGACTAGCTCCTACGAGCAGTACGTC. The chain uses TRBV18 and TRBJ2-7, with 8 nucleotides matching TRBD2. J was trimmed by 0 bases and V by 5 bases; bases with no gene match: 0. Germline V gene sequence: CDR1 KGHSH, CDR2 LQKENI. CDR3 length: 13 amino acids.

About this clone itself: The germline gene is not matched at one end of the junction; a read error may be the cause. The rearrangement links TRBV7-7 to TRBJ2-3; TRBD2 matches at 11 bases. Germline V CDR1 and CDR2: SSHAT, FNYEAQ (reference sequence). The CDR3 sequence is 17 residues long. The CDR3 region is CASSLAIAGGHDDTQYF. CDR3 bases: TGTGCTAGCAGCTTAGCAATAGCGGGGGGGCATGACGATACGCAGTATTTT.

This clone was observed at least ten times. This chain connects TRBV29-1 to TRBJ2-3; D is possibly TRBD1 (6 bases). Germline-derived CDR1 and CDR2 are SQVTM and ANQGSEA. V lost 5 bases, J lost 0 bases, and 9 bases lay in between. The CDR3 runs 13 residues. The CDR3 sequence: CSVTGSSTDTQYF. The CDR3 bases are TGCAGCGTTACAGGGTCTAGCACAGATACGCAGTATTTT.

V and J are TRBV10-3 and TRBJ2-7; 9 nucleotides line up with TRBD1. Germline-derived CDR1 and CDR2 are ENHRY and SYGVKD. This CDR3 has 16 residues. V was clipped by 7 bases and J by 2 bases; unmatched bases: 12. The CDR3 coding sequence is TGTGCCATCATGAGGGCGACAGGGGGAGTAACCTACGAGCAGTACTTC. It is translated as CAIMRATGGVTYEQYF.

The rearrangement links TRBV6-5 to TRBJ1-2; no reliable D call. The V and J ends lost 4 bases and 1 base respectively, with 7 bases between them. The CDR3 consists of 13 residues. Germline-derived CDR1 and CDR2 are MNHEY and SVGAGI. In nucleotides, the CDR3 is TGTGCCAGCAGTTTTGGACTTAACTATGGCTACACCTTC. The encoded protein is CASSFGLNYGYTF.

CDR3 in amino acids: CASSMGQGFTGELFF. In DNA, the CDR3 is TGTGCCAGTAGTATGGGACAGGGTTTCACCGGGGAGCTGTTTTTT. J is TRBJ2-2 and V is TRBV19; 9 positions agree with TRBD1. The J segment lost 4 bases and the V segment lost 3 bases, leaving 3 bases of the junction unmatched. Germline V gene data show CDR1 as LNHDA and CDR2 as SQIVND (reference sequence). This CDR3 has 15 amino acids.

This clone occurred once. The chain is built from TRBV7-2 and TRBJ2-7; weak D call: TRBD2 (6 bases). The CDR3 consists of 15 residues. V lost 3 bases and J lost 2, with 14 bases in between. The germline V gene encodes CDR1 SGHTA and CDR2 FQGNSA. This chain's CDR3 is CASSLGRGATYEQYF. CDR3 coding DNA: TGTGCCAGCAGCTTGGGACGCGGGGCGACCTACGAGCAGTACTTC.

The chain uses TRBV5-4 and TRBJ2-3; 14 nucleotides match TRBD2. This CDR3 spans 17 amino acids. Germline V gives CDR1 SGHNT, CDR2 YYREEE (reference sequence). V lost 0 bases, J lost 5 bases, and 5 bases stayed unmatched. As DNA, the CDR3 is TGTGCCAGCAGCTTGGGACTAGCGGGAGGGCCGGGAGATACGCAGTATTTT. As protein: CASSLGLAGGPGDTQYF.

The CDR3 coding sequence is TGTGCCAGCAGCACCGGGACTAGCGGATACGAGCAGTACTTC. Translating gives CASSTGTSGYEQYF. The V gene is TRBV27, the J gene TRBJ2-7; TRBD2 matches at 11 bases. Germline V gives CDR1 MNHEY, CDR2 SMNVEV (reference sequence). V gave up 6 bases and J gave up 4 bases; unmatched junction bases: 5. The CDR3 contains 14 residues.

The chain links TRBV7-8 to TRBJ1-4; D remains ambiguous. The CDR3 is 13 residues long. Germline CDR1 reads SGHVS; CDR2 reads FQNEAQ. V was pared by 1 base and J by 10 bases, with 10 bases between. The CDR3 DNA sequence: TGTGCCAGCAGCTTAGTTGAGGGTGGAAAACTGTTTTTT. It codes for CASSLVEGGKLFF.

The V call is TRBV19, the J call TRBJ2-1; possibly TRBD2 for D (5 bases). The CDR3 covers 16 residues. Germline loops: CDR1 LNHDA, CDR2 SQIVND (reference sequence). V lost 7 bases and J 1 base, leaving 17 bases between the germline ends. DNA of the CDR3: TGTGCCAGTAACGAGGGCAGAACAGTTTCCTACAATGAGCAGTTCTTC. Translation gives CASNEGRTVSYNEQFF.

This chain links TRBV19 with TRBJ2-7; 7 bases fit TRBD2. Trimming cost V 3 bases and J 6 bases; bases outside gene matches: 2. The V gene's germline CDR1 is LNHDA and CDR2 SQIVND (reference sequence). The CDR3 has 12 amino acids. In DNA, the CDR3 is TGTGCCAGTAGTATGAGCGGGGCCGAGCAGTACTTC. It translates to CASSMSGAEQYF.

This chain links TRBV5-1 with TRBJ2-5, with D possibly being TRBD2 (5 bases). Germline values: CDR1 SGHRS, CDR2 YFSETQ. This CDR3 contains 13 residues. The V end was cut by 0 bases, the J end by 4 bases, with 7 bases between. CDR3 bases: TGCGCCAGCAGCTTGGCGGGGTTAGAGACCCAGTACTTC. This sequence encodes CASSLAGLETQYF.

In DNA form, the CDR3 reads TGTGCCAGCAGCTTGGCCGCGGGGTGGGGGGAGCAGTTCTTC. It translates to CASSLAAGWGEQFF. This chain joins TRBV5-8 and TRBJ2-1; the D gene is possibly TRBD2 (6 bases). Germline V CDR1 and CDR2: SGHTS, YDEGEE. The ends were cut back, 0 bases at V and 10 bases at J, with 14 bases in the middle. The CDR3 sequence is 14 residues long.

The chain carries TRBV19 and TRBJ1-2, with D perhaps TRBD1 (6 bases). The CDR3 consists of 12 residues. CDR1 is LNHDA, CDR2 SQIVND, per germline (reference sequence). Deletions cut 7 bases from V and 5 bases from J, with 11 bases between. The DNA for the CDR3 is TGTGCCAGTAAAACAGGGAAGTATGGCTACACCTTC. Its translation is CASKTGKYGYTF.

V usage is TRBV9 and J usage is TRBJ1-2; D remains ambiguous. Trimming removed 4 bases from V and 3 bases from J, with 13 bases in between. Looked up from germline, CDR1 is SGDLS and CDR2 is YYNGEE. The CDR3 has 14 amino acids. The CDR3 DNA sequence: TGTGCCAGCAGCCCTCAGACGGGAGACTATGGCTACACCTTC. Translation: CASSPQTGDYGYTF.

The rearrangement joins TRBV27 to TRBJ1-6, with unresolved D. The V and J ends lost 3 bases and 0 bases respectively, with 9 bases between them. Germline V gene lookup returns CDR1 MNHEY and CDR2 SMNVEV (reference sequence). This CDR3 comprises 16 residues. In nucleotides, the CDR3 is TGTGCCAGCAGTTTGATCTCGAGCTCCTATAATTCACCCCTCCACTTT. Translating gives CASSLISSSYNSPLHF.

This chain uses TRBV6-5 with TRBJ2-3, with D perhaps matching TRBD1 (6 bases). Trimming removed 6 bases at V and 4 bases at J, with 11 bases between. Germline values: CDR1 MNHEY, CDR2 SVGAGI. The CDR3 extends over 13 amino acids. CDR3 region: CASSRGVADTQYF. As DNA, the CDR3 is TGTGCCAGCAGCAGGGGTGTGGCAGATACGCAGTATTTT.

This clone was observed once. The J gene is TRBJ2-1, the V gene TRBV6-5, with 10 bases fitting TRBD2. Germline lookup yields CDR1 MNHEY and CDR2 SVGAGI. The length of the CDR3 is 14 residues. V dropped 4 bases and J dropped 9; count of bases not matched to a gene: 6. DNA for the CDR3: TGTGCCAGCAGTTTTCAGCGGGGGGGCACTGAGCAGTTCTTC. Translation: CASSFQRGGTEQFF.